This T cell receptor beta chain was recorded in a study of blood T cell repertoires in COVID-19. Study-level background: The samples span acute and convalescent COVID-19 from the United States, Italy and Spain. Sources were T cells, B-cell-depleted T cells, or PBMCs; the material itself was cDNA or gDNA.

The V end lost 3 bases, the J end lost 6 bases, and 13 bases lay between the germline ends. Germline values: CDR1 SGDLS, CDR2 YYNGEE. CDR3 length: 14 amino acids. The method was immunoSEQ multiplex PCR; TCRdb's version includes in-frame clones alone and lacks a portion of them. The sample consists of roughly 67,000 clones, 83% of them appearing once. This TCR was sampled from a woman aged 55-69 years with acute or convalescent COVID-19. The sequencing input was peripheral blood. V usage is TRBV9 and J usage is TRBJ2-1, with a weak D call TRBD1 (6 bases). This CDR3 reads CASSGIPGVNEQFF. In DNA, the CDR3 is TGTGCCAGCAGCGGTATACCAGGGGTCAATGAGCAGTTCTTC. The complete variable domain, with remaining parts taken from reference TRBV9 and TRBJ2-1, reads DSGVTQTPKHLITATGQRVTLRCSPRSGDLSVYWYQQSLDQGLQFLIQYYNGEERAKGNILERFSAQQFPDLHSELNLSSLELGDSALYFCASSGIPGVNEQFFGPGTRLTVL.